These 27 T cell receptor beta chains came from one sample sequenced in a study of blood T cell repertoires in COVID-19. Profiled with immunoSEQ multiplex PCR; TCRdb holds only in-frame clones, not every one. The sample lists some 190,000 clones; about 88% were seen once. Material: PBMCs or T cells enriched from blood (not recorded which). The receptors originated from a woman in her thirties or forties in a cohort exposed to, infected with or recovered from COVID-19 (not recorded which).

This rearrangement joins TRBV7-9 to TRBJ2-7; TRBD2 aligns across 12 bases. This CDR3 comprises 16 residues. Trimming removed 2 bases from V and 5 bases from J; junction bases left unmatched: 7. The germline V gene has CDR1 SEHNR and CDR2 FQNEAQ (reference sequence). CDR3 nucleotide sequence: TGTGCCAGCAGCTTATACGGACTAGCGGGAAAGCACGAGCAGTACTTC. This sequence encodes CASSLYGLAGKHEQYF.

The chain uses TRBV10-1 and TRBJ2-3; D may be TRBD1 (6 bases). Germline V gene lookup returns CDR1 WNHNN and CDR2 SYGVQD (reference sequence). Trimming stripped 6 bases from V and 3 bases from J, with 10 bases between. This CDR3 comprises 13 residues. The CDR3 protein is CASRLQGTDTQYF. For the CDR3, the DNA is TGCGCCAGCAGGCTACAGGGTACAGATACGCAGTATTTT.

The genes are TRBV28 and TRBJ2-2; D remains ambiguous. Germline V gene data show CDR1 as MDHEN and CDR2 as SYDVKM. The germline V and J ends were trimmed by 8 bases and 3 bases, with 10 bases remaining between them. CDR3 length equals 13 residues. The chain's CDR3 is CASVEQYTGELFF. CDR3 sequence (DNA): TGTGCCAGCGTTGAACAGTACACCGGGGAGCTGTTTTTT.

V gene TRBV10-1 combines with J gene TRBJ2-3; D is perhaps TRBD1 (6 bases). The CDR3 spans 15 residues. Trimming removed 6 bases at V and 3 bases at J, with 16 bases between. In germline, CDR1 is WNHNN, CDR2 SYGVQD (reference sequence). The CDR3 nucleotides read TGCGCCAGCAGCGAACCAGGGGAAGGGACAGATACGCAGTATTTT. Translation gives CASSEPGEGTDTQYF.

The chain recombines TRBV4-1 with TRBJ2-7; D perhaps matches TRBD2 (5 bases). Trimming removed 8 bases at V and 0 bases at J, with 20 bases between. The CDR3 is 16 residues long. Per the germline V gene, CDR1 is MGHRA and CDR2 is YSYEKL. CDR3 residues: CASGPYSAGSSYEQYF. CDR3 nucleotides: TGCGCCAGCGGACCATATAGCGCCGGTAGCTCCTACGAGCAGTACTTC.

The J gene is TRBJ2-2, the V gene TRBV15; 10 positions match TRBD2. The CDR3 contains 16 residues. The junction had 3 bases not matched to a gene; V was cut back by 4 bases and J by 1 base. Germline loops: CDR1 LNHNV, CDR2 YYDKDF (reference sequence). CDR3 protein: CATSTRLAGNTGELFF. The CDR3, as DNA: TGTGCCACCAGCACGCGACTAGCGGGGAACACCGGGGAGCTGTTTTTT.

The J gene is TRBJ2-3, the V gene TRBV7-8; TRBD2 is a possible D gene (5 bases). Germline CDR1 reads SGHVS; CDR2 reads FQNEAQ. This CDR3 has 17 amino acids. V lost 5 bases to trimming and J lost 2 bases, with 20 bases between them. In DNA form, the CDR3 reads TGTGCCAGCAGCAGATCCACTGGGAGTGGGGTCACAGATACGCAGTATTTT. This codes for CASSRSTGSGVTDTQYF.

The chain joins TRBV18 to TRBJ1-1; a possible D gene is TRBD1 (5 bases). Germline CDR1 and CDR2: KGHSH and LQKENI. The CDR3 sequence is 15 residues long. The V and J ends lost 3 bases and 0 bases respectively, with 11 bases between them. Here the CDR3 DNA reads TGTGCCAGCTCACCCCGGGGGAACTTGAACACTGAAGCTTTCTTT. Translation gives CASSPRGNLNTEAFF. Variable domain in full (rest from reference TRBV18 and TRBJ1-1): NAGVMQNPRHLVRRRGQEARLRCSPMKGHSHVYWYRQLPEEGLKFMVYLQKENIIDESGMPKERFSAEFPKEGPSILRIQQVVRGDSAAYFCASSPRGNLNTEAFFGQGTRLTVV.

Concerning this clone itself: At the DNA level, this CDR3 is encoded by other sequences in the same sample as well. V and J are TRBV27 and TRBJ2-7; 11 bases match TRBD1. V lost 6 bases and J lost 2; bases outside the gene matches: 3. The CDR3 covers 14 residues. Germline CDR1 MNHEY, CDR2 SMNVEV (reference sequence). The CDR3 reads CASSSGQGAYEQYF. CDR3 nucleotide sequence: TGTGCCAGCAGCTCGGGACAGGGGGCCTACGAGCAGTACTTC.

The rearrangement joins TRBV6-5 to TRBJ2-2; D call uncertain. With 2 bases removed from V and 6 bases from J, the gap between germline ends came to 7 bases. Germline CDR1 is MNHEY and CDR2 is SVGAGI. The CDR3 sequence is 13 residues long. For the CDR3, the DNA is TGTGCCAGCAGTTACAACAGTCCCGGGGAGCTGTTTTTT. Translated: CASSYNSPGELFF.

This clone was found once. The chain recombines TRBV29-1 with TRBJ2-5; possible D gene TRBD1, 6 bases. The V and J ends lost 4 bases and 2 bases respectively, with 8 bases between them. This CDR3 has 12 residues. Germline CDR1 is SQVTM and CDR2 is ANQGSEA. CDR3 sequence reads: CSVAGQQETQYF. The DNA for the CDR3 is TGCAGCGTTGCGGGACAACAAGAGACCCAGTACTTC.

The genes are TRBV6-2 or TRBV6-3 and TRBJ2-1, with TRBD2 identical over 12 bases. Per germline, CDR1 MNHEY and CDR2 SVGEGT. This CDR3 is 20 amino acids long. V lost 5 bases, J lost 3 bases, and 17 bases stayed unmatched. The CDR3 region is CASSPSAVLAGGFNYNEQFF. CDR3 nucleotide sequence: TGTGCCAGCAGTCCCTCCGCAGTGCTAGCGGGAGGGTTCAACTACAATGAGCAGTTCTTC.

The table lists this clone with a count of one. The J gene is TRBJ2-7, the V gene TRBV5-4, with TRBD1 matching over 7 bases. The CDR3 extends over 14 amino acids. The trim removed 0 bases at V and 3 bases at J, leaving 3 bases unmatched. CDR1 and CDR2 from the germline V gene are SGHNT and YYREEE (reference sequence). The DNA for the CDR3 is TGTGCCAGCAGCTTGGATGGACAGGTCTACGAGCAGTACTTC. Its translation: CASSLDGQVYEQYF.

The rearrangement joins TRBV4-1 to TRBJ2-7; 11 bases line up with TRBD2. CDR1 and CDR2 from the germline V gene are MGHRA and YSYEKL. Trimming cost V 1 base and J 4 bases; bases outside gene matches: 3. The CDR3 length is 15 residues. CDR3 DNA sequence: TGCGCCAGCAGCCAAGTTTCTAGCGGGAGGTACGAGCAGTACTTC. Amino acid sequence: CASSQVSSGRYEQYF.

This sequence joins TRBV5-5 and TRBJ1-2; TRBD1 agrees at 12 bases. The V and J ends lost 3 bases and 4 bases, in that order; junction bases with no gene match: 16. CDR1 is SGHKS, CDR2 YYEKEE, per germline (reference sequence). This CDR3 has 19 residues. The DNA for the CDR3 is TGTGCCAGCAGCTCGGGGCCCCGGGACAGGGGGCCCCCCTTCTATGGCTACACCTTC. The encoded protein is CASSSGPRDRGPPFYGYTF.

This chain links TRBV10-2 with TRBJ1-1; 8 bases map to TRBD1. Germline assignment: CDR1 WSHSY and CDR2 SAAADI. This CDR3 contains 15 residues. Trimming took 6 bases from V and 1 from J; bases not matched to a gene: 7. In DNA, the CDR3 is TGCGCCAGCAGCCGGAGGACAGGGACGAACACTGAAGCTTTCTTT. This encodes CASSRRTGTNTEAFF.

V is TRBV6-2 or TRBV6-3 and J is TRBJ2-7; TRBD1 agrees at 9 bases. Germline V gene data show CDR1 as MNHEY and CDR2 as SVGEGT. The CDR3 contains 15 residues. V was clipped by 6 bases and J by 4 bases; unmatched bases: 10. In DNA, the CDR3 is TGTGCCAGCAGCAGGTCCGGGACAGGGTTTTACGAGCAGTACTTC. This translates into CASSRSGTGFYEQYF.

Only a few counts were recorded for this clone. The chain uses TRBV30 and TRBJ2-7, with D possibly TRBD1 on 5 matching bases. Germline-derived CDR1 and CDR2 are GTSNPN and SVGIG (reference sequence). Trimming removed 0 bases from V and 3 bases from J, with 12 bases in between. The CDR3 loop spans 14 amino acids. The CDR3 sequence: CAWSVVLGHYEQYF. CDR3 DNA: TGTGCCTGGAGTGTAGTCTTGGGGCACTACGAGCAGTACTTC.

The chain employs TRBV29-1 and TRBJ2-3; 8 bases align to TRBD1. Germline V gene data show CDR1 as SQVTM and CDR2 as ANQGSEA. CDR3 size: 12 residues. Trimming removed 7 bases from V and 3 bases from J; junction bases left unmatched: 3. The CDR3 nucleotides are TGCAGCGGCAGACAGGGGACAGATACGCAGTATTTT. Its translation is CSGRQGTDTQYF.

This clone appeared a few times. The chain recombines TRBV6-2 or TRBV6-3 with TRBJ1-2; possible D gene TRBD1, 5 bases. Germline V gene data show CDR1 as MNHEY and CDR2 as SVGEGT. Trimming stripped 5 bases from V and 7 bases from J, with 11 bases between. CDR3 length equals 12 residues. DNA for the CDR3: TGTGCCAGCAGTCCCCAGGGTTTTGGCTACACCTTC. This codes for CASSPQGFGYTF.

This sequence joins TRBV7-2 and TRBJ2-3; weak D call: TRBD2 (7 bases). The germline V and J ends were trimmed by 3 bases and 8 bases, with 15 bases remaining between them. Per germline, CDR1 SGHTA and CDR2 FQGNSA. The CDR3 is 14 amino acids. In DNA form, the CDR3 reads TGTGCCAGCAGCTTTAGGGGGGGGATCGTTACGCAGTATTTT. It translates to CASSFRGGIVTQYF.

V usage is TRBV9 and J usage is TRBJ2-5; TRBD2 is a possible D gene (5 bases). Trimming took off 1 base at V and 7 bases at J, with 8 bases between the two ends. This CDR3 region has 12 residues. The germline gives CDR1 SGDLS, CDR2 YYNGEE. CDR3 in DNA: TGTGCCAGCAGCGTAATTGGAGGGACCCAGTACTTC. It yields the protein CASSVIGGTQYF.

The gene calls are TRBV4-1 and TRBJ2-7, with 7 bases lining up with TRBD2. V was pared by 0 bases and J by 2 bases, with 10 bases of the junction left unmatched. Germline loops: CDR1 MGHRA, CDR2 YSYEKL. CDR3 length equals 17 residues. The CDR3 DNA reads TGCGCCAGCAGCCAAGATGCGGCCACGGGAGGAACCTACGAGCAGTACTTC. Encoded protein: CASSQDAATGGTYEQYF.

This clone appeared a few times. The sample holds other DNA sequences that translate to the same CDR3. V is TRBV6-4 and J is TRBJ2-1, with TRBD2 matching over 10 bases. V was clipped by 2 bases and J by 5 bases; unmatched bases: 3. This CDR3 comprises 15 residues. Germline CDR1 MRHNA, CDR2 SNTAGT. The CDR3 DNA reads as TGTGCCAGCAGTGACGGGCTAGCGGGGGACAATGAGCAGTTCTTC. This codes for CASSDGLAGDNEQFF.

The V and J genes are TRBV5-5 and TRBJ1-1; 7 bases line up with TRBD1. J was trimmed by 0 bases and V by 0 bases; bases with no gene match: 2. Germline V CDR1 and CDR2: SGHKS, YYEKEE (reference sequence). This CDR3 has 15 amino acids. For the CDR3, the DNA is TGTGCCAGCAGCTTGGAAGGACAGGTGAACACTGAAGCTTTCTTT. It yields the protein CASSLEGQVNTEAFF.

The V call is TRBV6-4, the J call TRBJ2-2; tentatively, D is TRBD2 (6 bases). CDR3 length: 16 residues. V was clipped by 0 bases and J by 6 bases, with 14 bases between them. CDR1 is MRHNA and CDR2 is SNTAGT in the germline V gene. CDR3 sequence reads: CASSDSGREEAGELFF. The DNA of the CDR3 is TGTGCCAGCAGTGACTCGGGCAGGGAGGAGGCCGGGGAGCTGTTTTTT.

The V and J genes are TRBV15 and TRBJ1-6; 11 positions match TRBD1. Germline trimming cut 8 bases from V and 5 bases from J; bases unmatched to any gene: 2. This CDR3 has 14 amino acids. CDR1 is LNHNV, CDR2 YYDKDF, per germline (reference sequence). CDR3 in DNA: TGTGCCACCGGGACAGGGGGTGATAATTCACCCCTCCACTTT. Translating gives CATGTGGDNSPLHF.